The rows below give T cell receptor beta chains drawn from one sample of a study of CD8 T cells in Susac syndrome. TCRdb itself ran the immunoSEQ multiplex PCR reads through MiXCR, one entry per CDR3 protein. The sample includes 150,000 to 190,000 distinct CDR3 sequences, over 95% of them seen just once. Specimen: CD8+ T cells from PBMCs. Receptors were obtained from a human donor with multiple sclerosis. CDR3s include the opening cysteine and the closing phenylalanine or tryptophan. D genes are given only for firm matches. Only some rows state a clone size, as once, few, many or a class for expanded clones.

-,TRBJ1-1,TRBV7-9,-,TGTGCCAGCAGCTTCCCCGACCGTACCACTGAAGCTTTCTTT,CASSFPDRTTEAFF
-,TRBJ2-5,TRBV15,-,TGTGCCACCAGCAGAGATTCCCGCAGGGTCCAAGAGACCCAGTACTTC,CATSRDSRRVQETQYF
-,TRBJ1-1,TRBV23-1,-,TGCGCCAGCACCCCCAAGGGAACTGAAGCTTTCTTT,CASTPKGTEAFF
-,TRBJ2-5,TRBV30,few,TGTGCCTGGAGTGTGTACTATTGGCCTCAAGAGACCCAGTACTTC,CAWSVYYWPQETQYF
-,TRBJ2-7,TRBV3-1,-,TGTGCCAGCAGCCAAAAAGGAGACATTCGGAGGGGCGAGCAGTACTTC,CASSQKGDIRRGEQYF
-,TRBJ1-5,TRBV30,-,TGTGCCTGGAGTGTTTACGACAATATCAATCAGCCCCAGCATTTT,CAWSVYDNINQPQHF
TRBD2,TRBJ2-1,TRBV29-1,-,TGCAGCGTCCTGGGACTAGCGGGGCACAATGAGCAGTTCTTC,CSVLGLAGHNEQFF
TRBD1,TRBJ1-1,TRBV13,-,TGTGCCAGCAGCTGGGACAGGGTTGGCACTGAAGCTTTCTTT,CASSWDRVGTEAFF
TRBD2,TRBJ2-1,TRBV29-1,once,TGCAGCGTTGAAGAGCGGGCCCTCGGGGGGGATGAGCAGTTCTTC,CSVEERALGGDEQFF
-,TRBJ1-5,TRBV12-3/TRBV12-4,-,TGTGCCAGCACTCAGGACAGAGAGCCCCAGCATTTT,CASTQDREPQHF
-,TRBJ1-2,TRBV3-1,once,TGTGCCAGCAGCCAAGGGGGCGCCTATGGCTACACCTTC,CASSQGGAYGYTF
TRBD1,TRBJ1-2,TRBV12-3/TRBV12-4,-,TGTGCCAGCAGGTCCAGGGGGTGGAACTATGGCTACACCTTC,CASRSRGWNYGYTF
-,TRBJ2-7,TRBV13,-,TGTGCCAGCAGCCCCGGACACCAGAGGCACGAGCAGTACTTC,CASSPGHQRHEQYF
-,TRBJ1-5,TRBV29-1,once,TGCAGCGTTGAAGGGAGAAGCAATCAGCCCCAGCATTTT,CSVEGRSNQPQHF
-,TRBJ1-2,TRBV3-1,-,TGTGCCAGCAGCCAAGATGACGTTGCCGACTATGGCTACACCTTC,CASSQDDVADYGYTF
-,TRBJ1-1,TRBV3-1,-,TGTGCCAGCCAAGGGGTGGGGAACACTGAAGCTTTCTTT,CASQGVGNTEAFF
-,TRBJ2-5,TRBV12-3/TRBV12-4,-,TGTGCCAGCAGTCCCCCGGGGGCGGAGACCCAGTACTTC,CASSPPGAETQYF
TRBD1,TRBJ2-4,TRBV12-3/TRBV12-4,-,TGTGCCAGCAGTCTTCGGGACAGTATAGCCAAAAACATTCAGTACTTC,CASSLRDSIAKNIQYF
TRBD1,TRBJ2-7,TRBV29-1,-,TGCAGCGTTCAACTAGACAGGGTCGAGCAGTACTTC,CSVQLDRVEQYF
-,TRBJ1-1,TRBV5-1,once,TGCGCCAGCAGCTTGTTCGCGGGAAGAACTGAAGCTTTCTTT,CASSLFAGRTEAFF
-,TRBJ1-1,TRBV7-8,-,TGTGCCAGCAGCTTAGGAGTCGGGTCGTCTGGGGATGCTTTCTTT,CASSLGVGSSGDAFF
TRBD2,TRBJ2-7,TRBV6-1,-,TGTGCCAGCAGTGACTCTAGCGGGGGGGCTTACGAGCAGTACTTC,CASSDSSGGAYEQYF
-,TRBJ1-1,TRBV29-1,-,TGCAGCGTTGTGGCTTCCCTTGCAGCTTTCTTT,CSVVASLAAFF
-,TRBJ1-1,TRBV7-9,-,TGTGCCAGCAGCCCCAAAACGAGCCGAGCGAACACTGAAGCTTTCTTT,CASSPKTSRANTEAFF
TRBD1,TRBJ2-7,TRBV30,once,TGTGCCTGGAGTGGGCTACAGGGGTCCTACGAGCAGTACTTC,CAWSGLQGSYEQYF
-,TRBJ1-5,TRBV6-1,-,TGTGCCAGCAGTGATCGGAGGAGCAATCAGCCCCAGCATTTT,CASSDRRSNQPQHF
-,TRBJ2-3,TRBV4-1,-,TGCGCCAGCAGCCAAGGGGGCGGTACGCAGTATTTT,CASSQGGGTQYF
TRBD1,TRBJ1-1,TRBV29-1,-,TGCAGCGTTGGACCGGGGACAGTTGAAGCTTTCTTT,CSVGPGTVEAFF
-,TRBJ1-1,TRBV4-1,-,TGCGCCAGCAGCCAAGAGGGTTTTTGGACTGAAGCTTTCTTT,CASSQEGFWTEAFF
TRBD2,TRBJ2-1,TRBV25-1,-,TGTGCCAGCAGTCTTACTAGCGGGGGTCCCAATGAGCAGTTCTTC,CASSLTSGGPNEQFF
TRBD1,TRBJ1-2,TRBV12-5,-,TGTGCTAGTGGTTTGGCCTTAAGACAGGGCCGGGAGGGCTACACCTTC,CASGLALRQGREGYTF
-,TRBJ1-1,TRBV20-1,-,TGCAGTCCCCCCGGGTCCCTGGAGAACACTGAAGCTTTCTTT,CSPPGSLENTEAFF
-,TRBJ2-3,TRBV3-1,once,TGTGCCAGCAGACCATGGGCGGGCACAGATACGCAGTATTTT,CASRPWAGTDTQYF
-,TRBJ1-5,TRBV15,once,TGTGCCACCAGCAGAGAGGGGGTTAGCAATCAGCCCCAGCATTTT,CATSREGVSNQPQHF
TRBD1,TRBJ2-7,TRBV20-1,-,TGCAGTGTCCAGACAGGGGACTACGAGCAGTACTTC,CSVQTGDYEQYF